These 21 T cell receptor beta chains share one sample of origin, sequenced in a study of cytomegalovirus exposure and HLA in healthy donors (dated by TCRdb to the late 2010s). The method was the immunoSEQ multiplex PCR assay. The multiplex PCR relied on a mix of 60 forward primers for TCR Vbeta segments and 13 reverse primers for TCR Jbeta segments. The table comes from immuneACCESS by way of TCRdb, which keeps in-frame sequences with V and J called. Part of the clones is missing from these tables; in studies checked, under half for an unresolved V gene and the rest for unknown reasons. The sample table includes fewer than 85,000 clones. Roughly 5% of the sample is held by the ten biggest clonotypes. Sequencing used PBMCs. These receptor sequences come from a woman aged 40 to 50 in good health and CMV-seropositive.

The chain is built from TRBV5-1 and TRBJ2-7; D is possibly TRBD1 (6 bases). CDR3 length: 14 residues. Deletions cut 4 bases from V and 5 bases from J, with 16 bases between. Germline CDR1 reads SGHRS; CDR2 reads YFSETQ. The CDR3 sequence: CASSLQGNGHEQYF. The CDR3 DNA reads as TGCGCCAGCAGCCTCCAGGGGAATGGACACGAGCAGTACTTC.

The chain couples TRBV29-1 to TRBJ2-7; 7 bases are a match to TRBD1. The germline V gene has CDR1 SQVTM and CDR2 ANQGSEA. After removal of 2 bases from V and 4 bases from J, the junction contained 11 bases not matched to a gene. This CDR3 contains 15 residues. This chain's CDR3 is CSVEPLSGTAYEQYF. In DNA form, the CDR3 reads TGCAGCGTTGAACCTCTTTCCGGGACAGCTTACGAGCAGTACTTC.

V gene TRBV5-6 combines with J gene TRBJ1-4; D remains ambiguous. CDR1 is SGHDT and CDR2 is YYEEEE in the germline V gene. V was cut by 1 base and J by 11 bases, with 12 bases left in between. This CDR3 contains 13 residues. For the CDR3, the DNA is TGTGCCAGCAGCTTGAACAATGTTTTTAAACTGTTTTTT. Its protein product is CASSLNNVFKLFF.

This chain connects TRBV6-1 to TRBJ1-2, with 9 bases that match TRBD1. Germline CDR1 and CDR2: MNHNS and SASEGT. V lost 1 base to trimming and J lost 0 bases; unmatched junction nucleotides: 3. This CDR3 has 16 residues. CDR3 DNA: TGTGCCAGCAGTGAAGACAGGGGGCCAGCTAACTATGGCTACACCTTC. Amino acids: CASSEDRGPANYGYTF.

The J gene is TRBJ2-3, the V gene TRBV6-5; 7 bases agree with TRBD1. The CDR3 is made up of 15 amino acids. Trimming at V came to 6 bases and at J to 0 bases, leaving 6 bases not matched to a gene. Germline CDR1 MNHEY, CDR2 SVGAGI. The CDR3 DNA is TGTGCCAGCAGCCGGACAGGCAGTAGCACAGATACGCAGTATTTT. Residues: CASSRTGSSTDTQYF.

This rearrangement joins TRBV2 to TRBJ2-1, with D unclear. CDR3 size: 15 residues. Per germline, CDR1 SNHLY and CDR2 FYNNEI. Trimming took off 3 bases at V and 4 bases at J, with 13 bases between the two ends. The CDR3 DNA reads TGTGCCAGCAGTGACGAGACAAGTCTATACAATGAGCAGTTCTTC. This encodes CASSDETSLYNEQFF.

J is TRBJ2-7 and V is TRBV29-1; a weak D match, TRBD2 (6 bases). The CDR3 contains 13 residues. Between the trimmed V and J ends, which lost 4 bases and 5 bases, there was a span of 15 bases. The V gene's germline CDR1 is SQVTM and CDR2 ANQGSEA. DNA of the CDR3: TGCAGCGTTGGACGGGGTGGGAGGAACGAGCAGTACTTC. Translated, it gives CSVGRGGRNEQYF.

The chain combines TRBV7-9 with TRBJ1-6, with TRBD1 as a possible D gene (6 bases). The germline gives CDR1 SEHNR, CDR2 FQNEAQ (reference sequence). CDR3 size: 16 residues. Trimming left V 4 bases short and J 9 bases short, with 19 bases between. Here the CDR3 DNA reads TGTGCCAGCAGCTCCAGCAAACAGGGATTTTCTTCACCCCTCCACTTT. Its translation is CASSSSKQGFSSPLHF. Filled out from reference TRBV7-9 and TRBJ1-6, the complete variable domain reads DTGVSQNPRHKITKRGQNVTFRCDPISEHNRLYWYRQTLGQGPEFLTYFQNEAQLEKSRLLSDRFSAERPKGSFSTLEIQRTEQGDSAMYLCASSSSKQGFSSPLHFGNGTRLTVT.

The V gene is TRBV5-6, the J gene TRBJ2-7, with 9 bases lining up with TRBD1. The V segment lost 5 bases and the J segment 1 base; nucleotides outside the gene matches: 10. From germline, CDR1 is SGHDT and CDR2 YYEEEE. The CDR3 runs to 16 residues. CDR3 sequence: CASRSGQGTSSYEQYF. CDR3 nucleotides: TGTGCCAGCAGGTCCGGACAGGGGACCTCATCCTACGAGCAGTACTTC.

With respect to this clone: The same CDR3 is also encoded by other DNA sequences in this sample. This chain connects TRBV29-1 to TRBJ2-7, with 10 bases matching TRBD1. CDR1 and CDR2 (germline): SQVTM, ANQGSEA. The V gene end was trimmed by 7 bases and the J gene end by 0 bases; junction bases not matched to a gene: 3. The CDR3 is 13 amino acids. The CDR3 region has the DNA TGCAGCGGCGGGGACAGGGGCTCCTACGAGCAGTACTTC. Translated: CSGGDRGSYEQYF.

This chain's CDR3 is CATTTGTHNEQFF. CDR3 nucleotide sequence: TGCGCCACCACGACAGGGACGCACAATGAGCAGTTCTTC. The chain carries TRBV5-1 and TRBJ2-1, with 7 bases that match TRBD1. The length of the CDR3 is 13 residues. The germline CDR1 and CDR2 sequences are SGHRS and YFSETQ. Unmatched junction bases numbered 8, after V lost 9 bases and J lost 5 bases. Complete variable domain (other parts from reference TRBV5-1 and TRBJ2-1): KAGVTQTPRYLIKTRGQQVTLSCSPISGHRSVSWYQQTPGQGLQFLFEYFSETQRNKGNFPGRFSGRQFSNSRSEMNVSTLELGDSALYLCATTTGTHNEQFFGPGTRLTVL.

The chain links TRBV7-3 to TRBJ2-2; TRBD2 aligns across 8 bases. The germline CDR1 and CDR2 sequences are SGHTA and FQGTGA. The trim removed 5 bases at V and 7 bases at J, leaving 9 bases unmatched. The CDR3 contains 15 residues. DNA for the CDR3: TGTGCCAGCAGCCCCCGGGGGGGGGTCGTCGGGGAGCTGTTTTTT. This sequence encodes CASSPRGGVVGELFF.

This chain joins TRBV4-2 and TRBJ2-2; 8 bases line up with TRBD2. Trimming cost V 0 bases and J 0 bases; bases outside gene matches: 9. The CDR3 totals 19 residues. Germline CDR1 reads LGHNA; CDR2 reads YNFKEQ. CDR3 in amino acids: CASSQDTVAGPANTGELFF. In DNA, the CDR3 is TGTGCCAGCAGCCAAGATACGGTAGCGGGGCCAGCGAACACCGGGGAGCTGTTTTTT.

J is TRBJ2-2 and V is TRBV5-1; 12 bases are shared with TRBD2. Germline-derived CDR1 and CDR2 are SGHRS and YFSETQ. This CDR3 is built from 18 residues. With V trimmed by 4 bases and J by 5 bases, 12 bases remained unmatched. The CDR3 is CASSAPSTSGRLTGELFF. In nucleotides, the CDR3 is TGCGCCAGCAGCGCCCCCTCAACTAGCGGGAGGTTAACCGGGGAGCTGTTTTTT.

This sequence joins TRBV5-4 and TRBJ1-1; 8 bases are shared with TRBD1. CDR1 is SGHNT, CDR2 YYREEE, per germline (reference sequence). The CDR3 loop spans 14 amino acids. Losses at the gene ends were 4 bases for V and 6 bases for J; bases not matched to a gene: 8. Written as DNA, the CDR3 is TGTGCCAGCAGCCCAGGGGGCCCGGCCCCTGAAGCTTTCTTT. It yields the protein CASSPGGPAPEAFF.

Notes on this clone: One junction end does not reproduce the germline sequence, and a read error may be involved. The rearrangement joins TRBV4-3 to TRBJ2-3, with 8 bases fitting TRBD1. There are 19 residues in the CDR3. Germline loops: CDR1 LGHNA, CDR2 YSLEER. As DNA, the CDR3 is TGCGCCAGCAGCCAAGACGTCGGGGCAGGGGGCCATCCCACAGCTACGCAGTATTTT. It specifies CASSQDVGAGGHPTATQYF.

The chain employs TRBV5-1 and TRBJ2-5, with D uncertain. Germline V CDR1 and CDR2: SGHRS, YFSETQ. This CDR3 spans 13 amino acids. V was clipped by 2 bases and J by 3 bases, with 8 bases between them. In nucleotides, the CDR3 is TGCGCCAGCAGCTTTGCCGGTGAAGAGACCCAGTACTTC. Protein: CASSFAGEETQYF.

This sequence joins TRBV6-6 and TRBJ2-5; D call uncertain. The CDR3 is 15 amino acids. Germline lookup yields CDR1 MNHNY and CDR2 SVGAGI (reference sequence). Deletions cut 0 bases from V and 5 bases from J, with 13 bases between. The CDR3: CASSYSATTSETQYF. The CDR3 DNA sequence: TGTGCCAGCAGTTACTCCGCTACTACAAGTGAGACCCAGTACTTC.

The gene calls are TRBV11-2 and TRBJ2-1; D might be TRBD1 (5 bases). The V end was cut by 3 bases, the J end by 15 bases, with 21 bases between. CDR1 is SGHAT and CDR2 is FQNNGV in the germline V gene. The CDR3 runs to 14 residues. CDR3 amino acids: CASSLPTDPPVLFF. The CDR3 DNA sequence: TGTGCCAGCAGCTTGCCGACAGACCCTCCTGTGCTGTTCTTC.

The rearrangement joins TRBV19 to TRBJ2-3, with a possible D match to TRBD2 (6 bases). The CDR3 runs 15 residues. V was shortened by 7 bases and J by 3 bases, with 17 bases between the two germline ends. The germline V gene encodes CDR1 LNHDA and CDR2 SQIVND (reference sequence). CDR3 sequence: CASTPLAAGTDTQYF. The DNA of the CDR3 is TGTGCCAGTACCCCCTTAGCGGCTGGAACAGATACGCAGTATTTT.

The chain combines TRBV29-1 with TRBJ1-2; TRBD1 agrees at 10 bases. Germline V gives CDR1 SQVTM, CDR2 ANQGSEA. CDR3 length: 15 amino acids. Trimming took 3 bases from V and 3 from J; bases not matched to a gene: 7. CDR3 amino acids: CSVEPTGGFDYGYTF. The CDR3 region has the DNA TGCAGCGTTGAGCCGACAGGGGGCTTTGACTATGGCTACACCTTC.